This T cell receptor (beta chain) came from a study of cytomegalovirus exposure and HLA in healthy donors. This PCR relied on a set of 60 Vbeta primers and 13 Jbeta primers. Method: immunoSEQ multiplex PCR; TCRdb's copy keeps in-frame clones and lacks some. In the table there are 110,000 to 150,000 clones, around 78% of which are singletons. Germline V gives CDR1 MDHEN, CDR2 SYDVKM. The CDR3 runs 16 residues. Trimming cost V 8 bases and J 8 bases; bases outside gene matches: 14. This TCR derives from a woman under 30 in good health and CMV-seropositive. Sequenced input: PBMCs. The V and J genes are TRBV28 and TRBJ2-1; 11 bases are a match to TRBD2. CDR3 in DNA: TGTGCCAGCCCCCCTACGGGGACTAGCGGTGTGCATGAGCAGTTCTTC. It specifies CASPPTGTSGVHEQFF.